Sequencing of this T cell receptor beta chain was carried out in a study of CD8 T cells in Susac syndrome. Random hexamers were used to reverse transcribe roughly 0.5 to 1 ug of RNA. TCRdb called the immunoSEQ multiplex PCR reads again in MiXCR, with one record for every CDR3 protein. The data contain 180,000 or so distinct CDR3 sequences, 95% of them singletons. This CDR3 region has 13 residues. Trimming cost V 3 bases and J 5 bases, with 13 bases left between them. CDR1 and CDR2 from the germline V gene are SQVTM and ANQGSEA. The clonotype was recovered from a human donor with multiple sclerosis. Sequenced material: CD4+ T cells from PBMCs. The chain employs TRBV29-1 and TRBJ1-1; D unclear. The CDR3 nucleotides read TGCAGCGTTGATCGTGCCTTGGGGACTGAAGCTTTCTTT. Translating gives CSVDRALGTEAFF. The complete variable domain, with remaining parts taken from reference TRBV29-1 and TRBJ1-1, reads SAVISQKPSRDICQRGTSLTIQCQVDSQVTMMFWYRQQPGQSLTLIATANQGSEATYESGFVIDKFPISRPNLTFSTLTVSNMSPEDSSIYLCSVDRALGTEAFFGQGTRLTVV.